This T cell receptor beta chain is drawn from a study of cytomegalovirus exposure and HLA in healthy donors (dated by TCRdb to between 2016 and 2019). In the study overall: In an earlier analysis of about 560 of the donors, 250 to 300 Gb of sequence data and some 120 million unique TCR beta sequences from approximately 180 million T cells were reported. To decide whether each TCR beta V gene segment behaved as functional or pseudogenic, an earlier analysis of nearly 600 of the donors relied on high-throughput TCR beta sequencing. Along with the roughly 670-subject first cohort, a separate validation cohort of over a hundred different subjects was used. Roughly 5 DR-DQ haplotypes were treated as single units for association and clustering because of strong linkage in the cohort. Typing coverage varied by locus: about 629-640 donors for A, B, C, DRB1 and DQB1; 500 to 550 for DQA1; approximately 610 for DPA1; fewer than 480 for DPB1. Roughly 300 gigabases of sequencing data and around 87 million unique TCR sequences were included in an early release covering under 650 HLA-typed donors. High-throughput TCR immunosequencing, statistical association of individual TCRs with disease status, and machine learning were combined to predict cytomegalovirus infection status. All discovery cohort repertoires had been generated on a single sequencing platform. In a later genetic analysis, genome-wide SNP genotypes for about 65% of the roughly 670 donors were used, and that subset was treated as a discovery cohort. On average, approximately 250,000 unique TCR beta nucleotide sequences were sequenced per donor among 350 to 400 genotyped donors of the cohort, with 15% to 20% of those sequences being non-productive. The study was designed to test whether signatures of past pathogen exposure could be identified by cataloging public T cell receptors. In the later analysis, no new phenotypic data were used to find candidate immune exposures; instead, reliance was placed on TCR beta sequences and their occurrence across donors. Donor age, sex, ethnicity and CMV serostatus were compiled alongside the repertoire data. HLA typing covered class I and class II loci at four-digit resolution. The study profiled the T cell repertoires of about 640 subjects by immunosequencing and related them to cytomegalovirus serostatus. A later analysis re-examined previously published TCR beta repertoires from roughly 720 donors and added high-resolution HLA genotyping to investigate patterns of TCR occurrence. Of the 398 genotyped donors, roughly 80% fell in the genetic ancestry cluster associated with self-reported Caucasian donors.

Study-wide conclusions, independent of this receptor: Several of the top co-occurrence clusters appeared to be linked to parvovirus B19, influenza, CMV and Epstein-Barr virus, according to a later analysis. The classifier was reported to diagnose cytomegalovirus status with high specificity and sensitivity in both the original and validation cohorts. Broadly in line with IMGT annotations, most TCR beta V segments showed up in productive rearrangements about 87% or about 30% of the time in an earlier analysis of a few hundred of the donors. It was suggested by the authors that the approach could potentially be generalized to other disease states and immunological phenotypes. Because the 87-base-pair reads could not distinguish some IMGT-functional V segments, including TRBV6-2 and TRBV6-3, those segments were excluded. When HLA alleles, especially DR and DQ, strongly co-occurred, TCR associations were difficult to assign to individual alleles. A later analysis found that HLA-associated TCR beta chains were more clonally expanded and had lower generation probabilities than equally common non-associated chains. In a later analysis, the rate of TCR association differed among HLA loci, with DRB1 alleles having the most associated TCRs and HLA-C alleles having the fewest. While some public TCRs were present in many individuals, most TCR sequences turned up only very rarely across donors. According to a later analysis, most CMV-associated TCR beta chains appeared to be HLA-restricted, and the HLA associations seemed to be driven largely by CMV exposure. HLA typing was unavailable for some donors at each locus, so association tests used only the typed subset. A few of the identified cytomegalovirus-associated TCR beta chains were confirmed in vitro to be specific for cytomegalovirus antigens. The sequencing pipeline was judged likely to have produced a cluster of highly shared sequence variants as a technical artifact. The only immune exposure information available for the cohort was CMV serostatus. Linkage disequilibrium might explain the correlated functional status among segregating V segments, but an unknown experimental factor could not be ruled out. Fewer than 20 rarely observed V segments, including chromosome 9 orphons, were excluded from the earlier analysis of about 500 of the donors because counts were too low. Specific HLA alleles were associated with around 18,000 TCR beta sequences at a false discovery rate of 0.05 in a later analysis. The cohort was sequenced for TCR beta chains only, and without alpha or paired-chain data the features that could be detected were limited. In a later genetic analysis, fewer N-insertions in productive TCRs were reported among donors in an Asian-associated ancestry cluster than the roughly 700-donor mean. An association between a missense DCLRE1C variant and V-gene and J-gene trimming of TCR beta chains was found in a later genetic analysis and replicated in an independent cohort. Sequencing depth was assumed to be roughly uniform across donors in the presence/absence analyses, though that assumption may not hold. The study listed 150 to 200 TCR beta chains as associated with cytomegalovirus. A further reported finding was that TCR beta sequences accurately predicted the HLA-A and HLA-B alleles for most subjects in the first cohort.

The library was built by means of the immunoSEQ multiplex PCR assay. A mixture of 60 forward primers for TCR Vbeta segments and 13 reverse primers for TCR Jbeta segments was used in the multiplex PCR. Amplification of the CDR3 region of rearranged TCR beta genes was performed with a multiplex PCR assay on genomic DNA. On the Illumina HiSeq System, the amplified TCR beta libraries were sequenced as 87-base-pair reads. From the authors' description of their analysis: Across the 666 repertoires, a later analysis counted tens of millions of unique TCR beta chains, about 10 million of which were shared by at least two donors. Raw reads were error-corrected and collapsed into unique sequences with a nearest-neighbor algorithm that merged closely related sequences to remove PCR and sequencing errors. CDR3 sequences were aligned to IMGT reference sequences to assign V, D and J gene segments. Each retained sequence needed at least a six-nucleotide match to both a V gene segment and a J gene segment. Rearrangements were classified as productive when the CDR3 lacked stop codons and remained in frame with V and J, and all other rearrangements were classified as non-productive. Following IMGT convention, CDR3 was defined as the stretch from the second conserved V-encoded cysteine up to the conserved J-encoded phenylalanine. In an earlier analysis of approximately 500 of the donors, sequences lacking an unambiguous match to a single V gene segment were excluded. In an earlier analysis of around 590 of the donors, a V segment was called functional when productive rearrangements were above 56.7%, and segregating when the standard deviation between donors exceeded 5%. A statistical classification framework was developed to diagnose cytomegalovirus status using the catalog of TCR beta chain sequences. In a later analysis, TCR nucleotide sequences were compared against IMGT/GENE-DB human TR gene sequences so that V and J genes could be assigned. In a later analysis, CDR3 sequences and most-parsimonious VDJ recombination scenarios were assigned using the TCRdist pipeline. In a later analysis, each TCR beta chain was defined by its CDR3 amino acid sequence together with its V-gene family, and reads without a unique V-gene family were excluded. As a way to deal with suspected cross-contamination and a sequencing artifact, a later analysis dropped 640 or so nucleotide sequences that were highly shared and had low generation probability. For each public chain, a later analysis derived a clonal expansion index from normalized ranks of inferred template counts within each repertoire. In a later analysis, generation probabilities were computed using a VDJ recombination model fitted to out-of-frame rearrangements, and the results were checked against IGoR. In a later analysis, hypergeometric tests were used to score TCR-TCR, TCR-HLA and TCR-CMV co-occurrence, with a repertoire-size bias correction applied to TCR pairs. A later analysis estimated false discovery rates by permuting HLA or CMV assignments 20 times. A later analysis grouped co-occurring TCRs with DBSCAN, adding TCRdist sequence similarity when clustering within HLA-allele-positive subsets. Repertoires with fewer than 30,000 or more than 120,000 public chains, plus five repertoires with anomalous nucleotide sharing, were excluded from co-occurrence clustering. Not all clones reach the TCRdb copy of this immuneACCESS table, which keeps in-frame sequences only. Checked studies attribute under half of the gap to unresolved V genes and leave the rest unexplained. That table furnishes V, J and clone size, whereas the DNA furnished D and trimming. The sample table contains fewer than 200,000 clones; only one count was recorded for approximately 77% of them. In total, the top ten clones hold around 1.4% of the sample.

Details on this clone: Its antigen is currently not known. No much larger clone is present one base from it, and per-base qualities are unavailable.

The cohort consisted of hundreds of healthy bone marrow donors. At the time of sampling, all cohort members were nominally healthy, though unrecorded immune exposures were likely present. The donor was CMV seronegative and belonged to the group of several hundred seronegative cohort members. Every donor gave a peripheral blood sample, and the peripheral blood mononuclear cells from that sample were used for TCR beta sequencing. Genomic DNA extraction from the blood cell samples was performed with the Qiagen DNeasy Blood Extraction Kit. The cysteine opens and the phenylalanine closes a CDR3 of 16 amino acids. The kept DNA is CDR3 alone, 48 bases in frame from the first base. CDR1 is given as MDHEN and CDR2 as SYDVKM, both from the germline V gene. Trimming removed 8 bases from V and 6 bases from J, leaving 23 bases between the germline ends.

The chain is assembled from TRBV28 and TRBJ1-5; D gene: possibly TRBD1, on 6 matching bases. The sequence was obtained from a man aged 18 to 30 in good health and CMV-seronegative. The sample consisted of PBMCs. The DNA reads TGTGCCAGCTGCTATTCGGGAGGCAGGGGACTTCAGCCCCAGCATTTT. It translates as CASCYSGGRGLQPQHF.